Presented here are 9 T cell receptor beta chains from one specimen sequenced in a study of blood T cell repertoires in COVID-19 (dated by TCRdb to about 2020). Library preparation employed the immunoSEQ multiplex PCR assay. Drawn from immuneACCESS, this table holds only the in-frame rearrangements with V and J called that TCRdb kept. Clones are partly lost; checked studies trace under half to an unresolved V gene and leave the rest unexplained. Present in this sample are 250,000 or so clones, approximately 84% of which were seen just once. In total, the top ten clones hold 6.6% of the sample. The material sequenced was PBMCs or T cells enriched from blood (not recorded which). These receptors originate from a woman in her fifties or sixties who had been exposed to COVID-19.

This chain joins TRBV11-3 and TRBJ2-7, with 8 bases matching TRBD1. The CDR3 extends over 15 amino acids. Germline V gene sequence: CDR1 SGHNT, CDR2 YENEEA. Germline trimming cut 1 base from V and 0 bases from J; bases unmatched to any gene: 2. The CDR3 DNA reads TGTGCCAGCAGCTTAGGGACAGGGCGCTCCTACGAGCAGTACTTC. The encoded protein is CASSLGTGRSYEQYF. The variable domain in full, with the rest retrieved from reference TRBV11-3 and TRBJ2-7, is EAGVVQSPRYKIIEKKQPVAFWCNPISGHNTLYWYLQNLGQGPELLIRYENEEAVDDSQLPKDRFSAERLKGVDSTLKIQPAELGDSAVYLCASSLGTGRSYEQYFGPGTRLTVT.

The gene calls are TRBV15 and TRBJ2-1, with D unclear. There are 12 residues in the CDR3. V lost 6 bases and J lost 6, with 9 bases in between. Per the germline V gene, CDR1 is LNHNV and CDR2 is YYDKDF (reference sequence). The CDR3 spells CATSLRANEQFF. The DNA of the CDR3 is TGTGCCACCAGTCTACGCGCCAATGAGCAGTTCTTC.

The rearrangement uses TRBV9 and TRBJ2-1; D not resolved. The CDR3 runs to 13 residues. Looked up from germline, CDR1 is SGDLS and CDR2 is YYNGEE. V shed 0 bases and J shed 10 bases, with 11 bases lying between them. Written as DNA, the CDR3 is TGTGCCAGCAGCGTAGTTTTGAATAGCGAGCAGTTCTTC. Translated: CASSVVLNSEQFF. The full variable domain, rest sourced from reference TRBV9 and TRBJ2-1, is DSGVTQTPKHLITATGQRVTLRCSPRSGDLSVYWYQQSLDQGLQFLIQYYNGEERAKGNILERFSAQQFPDLHSELNLSSLELGDSALYFCASSVVLNSEQFFGPGTRLTVL.

The chain combines TRBV10-1 with TRBJ2-1; D is undetermined. V was shortened by 2 bases and J by 0 bases, with 14 bases between the two germline ends. Per the germline V gene, CDR1 is WNHNN and CDR2 is SYGVQD (reference sequence). This CDR3 has 17 residues. The CDR3 region is CASSEKLGRNSYNEQFF. The CDR3 DNA reads TGCGCCAGCAGTGAGAAGCTTGGCAGGAACTCCTACAATGAGCAGTTCTTC.

V is TRBV5-1 and J is TRBJ2-7; 8 positions agree with TRBD1. Germline V lookup: CDR1 SGHRS, CDR2 YFSETQ. V gave up 4 bases and J gave up 12 bases; unmatched junction bases: 15. The CDR3 length is 14 residues. CDR3 in amino acids: CASSTPSTQGARYF. The CDR3 DNA reads TGCGCCAGCAGCACTCCCTCCACTCAGGGGGCGCGGTACTTC.

This chain links TRBV5-4 with TRBJ1-2; D is ambiguous. This CDR3 spans 17 amino acids. CDR1 and CDR2 from the germline V gene are SGHNT and YYREEE (reference sequence). Trimming left V 4 bases short and J 1 base short, with 20 bases between. The CDR3 sequence is CASSLSPPTRDNYGYTF. CDR3 nucleotides: TGTGCCAGCAGCCTCTCCCCTCCTACACGGGATAACTATGGCTACACCTTC.

The rearrangement uses TRBV6-2 or TRBV6-3 and TRBJ2-2; possibly TRBD1 for D (5 bases). The ends were cut back, 3 bases at V and 4 bases at J, with 12 bases in the middle. Germline values: CDR1 MNHEY, CDR2 SVGEGT. This CDR3 has 15 residues. CDR3 bases: TGTGCCAGCAGTTATCGGCAGGGTACCACCGGGGAGCTGTTTTTT. As protein: CASSYRQGTTGELFF.

CDR3 sequence reads: CASSLIGQGHTEAFF. For the CDR3, the DNA is TGTGCCAGCAGTTTAATAGGACAGGGCCACACTGAAGCTTTCTTT. This chain joins TRBV28 and TRBJ1-1, with 8 bases fitting TRBD1. V trimming: 2 bases; J trimming: 3 bases; junction bases outside the gene matches: 5. This CDR3 has 15 residues. Germline CDR1 is MDHEN and CDR2 is SYDVKM.

V is TRBV7-9 and J is TRBJ2-3, with D hard to call. The germline V and J ends were trimmed by 4 bases and 6 bases, with 8 bases remaining between them. The CDR3 has 12 amino acids. CDR1 and CDR2 from the germline V gene are SEHNR and FQNEAQ (reference sequence). The CDR3 DNA sequence: TGTGCCAGCAGCTCCTCCGGGGATACGCAGTATTTT. Translation: CASSSSGDTQYF. Full variable domain (missing parts from reference TRBV7-9 and TRBJ2-3): DTGVSQNPRHKITKRGQNVTFRCDPISEHNRLYWYRQTLGQGPEFLTYFQNEAQLEKSRLLSDRFSAERPKGSFSTLEIQRTEQGDSAMYLCASSSSGDTQYFGPGTRLTVL.